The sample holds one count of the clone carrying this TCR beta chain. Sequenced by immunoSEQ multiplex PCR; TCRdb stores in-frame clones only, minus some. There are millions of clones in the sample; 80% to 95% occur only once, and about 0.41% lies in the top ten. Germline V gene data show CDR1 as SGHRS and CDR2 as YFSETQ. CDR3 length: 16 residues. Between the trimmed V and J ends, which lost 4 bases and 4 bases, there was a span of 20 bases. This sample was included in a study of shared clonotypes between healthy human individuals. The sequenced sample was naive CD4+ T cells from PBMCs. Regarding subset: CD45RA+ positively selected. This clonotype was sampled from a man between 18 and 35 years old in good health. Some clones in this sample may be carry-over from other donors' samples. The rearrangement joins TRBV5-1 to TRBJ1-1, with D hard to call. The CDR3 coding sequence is TGCGCCAGCAGCCCAAGGACTCCAAAGGGTGCCACTGAAGCTTTCTTT. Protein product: CASSPRTPKGATEAFF.